The clone carrying this T cell receptor beta chain appeared a few times. V lost 1 base, J lost 0 bases, and 9 bases lay in between. Germline loops: CDR1 DFQATT, CDR2 SNEGSKA (reference sequence). There are 14 residues in the CDR3. Known numbers of the T cell clone KT2 were added to PBMC. A range of KT2-to-PBMC ratios was made using fixed PBMC numbers. The data are from a study of quantifying T cell responses using KT2 cells. Study-level information: cDNA was made from DNase-treated RNA using alpha and beta constant primers.

A single-stranded UMI oligo with SP2 sequence was ligated to cDNA 3' ends. The first PCR ran around 4 cycles with an equimolar RC1.1 and RC1.2 beta primer mix. TCRdb re-called the UMI-ligation and nested PCR reads through MiXCR, storing one row per CDR3 protein. The repertoire includes some 43,000 distinct CDR3 sequences, 15% to 20% of them detected once, and 40% to 45% sits in the top ten. The receptor comes from a human donor. Specimen: PBMCs spiked with cells of the T cell clone KT2. The gene calls are TRBV20-1 and TRBJ1-2, with TRBD1 as a possible D gene (6 bases). In DNA form, the CDR3 reads TGCAGTGCTAGAGGGGACACTTCTAACTATGGCTACACCTTC. Translated, it gives CSARGDTSNYGYTF.